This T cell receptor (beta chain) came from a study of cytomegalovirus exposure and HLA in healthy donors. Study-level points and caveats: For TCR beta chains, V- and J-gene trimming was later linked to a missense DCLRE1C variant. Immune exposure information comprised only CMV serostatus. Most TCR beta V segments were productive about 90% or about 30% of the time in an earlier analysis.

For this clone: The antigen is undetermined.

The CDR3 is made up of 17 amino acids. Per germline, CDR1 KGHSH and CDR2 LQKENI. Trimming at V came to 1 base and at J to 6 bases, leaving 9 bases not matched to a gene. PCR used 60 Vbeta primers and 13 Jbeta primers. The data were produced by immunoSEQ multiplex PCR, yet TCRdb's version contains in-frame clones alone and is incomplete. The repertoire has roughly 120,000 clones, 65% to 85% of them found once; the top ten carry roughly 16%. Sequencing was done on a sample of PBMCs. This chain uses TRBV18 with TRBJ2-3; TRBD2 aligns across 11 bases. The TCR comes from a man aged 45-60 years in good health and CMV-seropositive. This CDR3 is CASSPRRLAGFQDTQYF. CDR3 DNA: TGTGCCAGCTCACCACGAAGACTAGCGGGGTTTCAGGATACGCAGTATTTT.